The rows below give T cell receptor beta chains drawn from one sample of a study of shared clonotypes between healthy human individuals. The table came from immunoSEQ multiplex PCR; TCRdb's copy has only in-frame clones and leaves some out. The repertoire holds approximately 2.4 million clones, with 90% to 96% as singletons. What was sequenced was naive CD4+ T cells sorted from blood. The source of these receptors is a man aged 18 to 35 in good health. The CDR3 runs from the conserved cysteine through the conserved F or W. D genes are given only for firm matches. Only some rows state a clone size, as once, few, many or a class for expanded clones.

>-|TRBJ2-1|TRBD1|TRBV15
CATSSSPGTGGDEQFF
TGTGCCACCAGCTCAAGCCCCGGGACAGGGGGCGATGAGCAGTTCTTC
>few|TRBJ2-7|TRBD2|TRBV7-2
CASSLGLAGEQYF
TGTGCCAGCAGCTTAGGACTAGCGGGCGAGCAGTACTTC
>-|TRBJ1-4|TRBD1|TRBV5-1
CASSLSGGAKEKLFF
TGCGCCAGCAGCTTGTCAGGGGGCGCGAAAGAAAAACTGTTTTTT
>-|TRBJ2-5|-|TRBV2
CASGVGAGTQYF
TGTGCCAGTGGTGTGGGCGCGGGGACCCAGTACTTC
>-|TRBJ2-5|-|TRBV7-3
CASSRALEETQYF
TGTGCCAGCAGCCGTGCCCTAGAAGAGACCCAGTACTTC
>-|TRBJ2-5|TRBD2|TRBV29-1
CSVVGGETQYF
TGCAGCGTTGTGGGGGGGGAGACCCAGTACTTC
>-|TRBJ2-1|-|TRBV29-1
CSVVPPGEYNEQFF
TGCAGCGTTGTACCCCCAGGGGAATACAATGAGCAGTTCTTC
>once|TRBJ1-4|-|TRBV6-1
CASQMGANEKLFF
TGTGCCAGCCAGATGGGGGCTAATGAAAAACTGTTTTTT
>few|TRBJ1-2|TRBD1|TRBV6-5
CASRRTGDGYTF
TGTGCCAGCAGAAGGACAGGGGATGGCTACACCTTC
>-|TRBJ1-5|-|TRBV19
CASRPEGGGNQPQHF
TGTGCCAGTCGTCCTGAGGGCGGGGGCAATCAGCCCCAGCATTTT
>-|TRBJ1-2|-|TRBV7-2
CASSLVGGNGYTF
TGTGCCAGCAGCTTAGTAGGGGGGAATGGCTACACCTTC
>-|TRBJ1-1|-|TRBV6-6
CASSPTALRTEAFF
TGTGCCAGCAGTCCGACAGCCTTAAGGACTGAAGCTTTCTTT
>once|TRBJ2-5|-|TRBV19
CASSMTGFQETQYF
TGTGCCAGTAGTATGACGGGATTCCAAGAGACCCAGTACTTC
>-|TRBJ1-6|TRBD1|TRBV7-9
CATLPGAGGILDSPLHF
TGTGCCACCCTACCCGGGGCAGGGGGCATATTGGATTCACCCCTCCACTTT
>-|TRBJ2-7|-|TRBV5-1
CASSLEGGRTHEQYF
TGCGCCAGCAGCTTGGAGGGGGGAAGAACCCACGAGCAGTACTTC
>-|TRBJ1-2|-|TRBV21-1
CASRTPGAPSYGYTF
TGTGCCAGCAGAACGCCAGGGGCTCCCAGCTATGGCTACACCTTC
>-|TRBJ2-1|TRBD2|TRBV9
CASSSGLAGAGEQFF
TGTGCCAGCAGCTCGGGACTAGCGGGAGCCGGTGAGCAGTTCTTC
>few|TRBJ1-5|-|TRBV5-1
CASSLVSGNQPQHF
TGCGCCAGCAGCTTGGTAAGCGGCAATCAGCCCCAGCATTTT
>-|TRBJ2-5|-|TRBV12-2
CASRLSRDWWETQYF
TGTGCAAGTCGCTTGTCACGGGACTGGTGGGAGACCCAGTACTTC
>-|TRBJ2-5|TRBD1|TRBV19
CASSITGASQTQYF
TGTGCCAGTAGTATAACAGGGGCGAGCCAGACCCAGTACTTC
>-|TRBJ1-2|TRBD1|TRBV27
CAPYIAGTGVLRYGYTF
TGTGCCCCTTACATCGCGGGGACAGGGGTTTTACGCTATGGCTACACCTTC
>-|TRBJ2-7|-|TRBV7-9
CASSPDPRPGRDF
TGTGCCAGCAGCCCGGACCCACGTCCGGGACGGGACTTC